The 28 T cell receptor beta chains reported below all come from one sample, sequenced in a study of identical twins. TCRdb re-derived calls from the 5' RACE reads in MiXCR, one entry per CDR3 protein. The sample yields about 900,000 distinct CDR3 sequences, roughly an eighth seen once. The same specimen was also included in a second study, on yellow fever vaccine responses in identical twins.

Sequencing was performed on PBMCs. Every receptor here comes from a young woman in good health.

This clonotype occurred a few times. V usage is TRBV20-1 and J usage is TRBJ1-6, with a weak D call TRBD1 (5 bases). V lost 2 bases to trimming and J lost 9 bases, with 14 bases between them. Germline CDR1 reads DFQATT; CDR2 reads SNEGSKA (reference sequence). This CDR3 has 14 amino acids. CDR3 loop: CSARTPGSISPLHF. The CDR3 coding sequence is TGCAGTGCTAGAACCCCAGGGTCAATTTCACCCCTCCACTTT.

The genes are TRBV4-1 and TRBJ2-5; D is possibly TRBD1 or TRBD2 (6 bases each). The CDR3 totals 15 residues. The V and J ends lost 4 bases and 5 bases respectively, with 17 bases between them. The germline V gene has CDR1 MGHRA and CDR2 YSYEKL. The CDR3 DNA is TGCGCCAGCAGCCCCGGGGGCAACCCAAGGGAGACCCAGTACTTC. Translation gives CASSPGGNPRETQYF.

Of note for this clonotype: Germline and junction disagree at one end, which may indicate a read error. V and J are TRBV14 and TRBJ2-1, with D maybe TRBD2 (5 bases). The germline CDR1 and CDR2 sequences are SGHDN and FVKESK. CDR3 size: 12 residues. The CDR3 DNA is TGTGCCAGCAGCCAAGATGGGCCTAGCATGCTCTTC. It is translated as CASSQDGPSMLF.

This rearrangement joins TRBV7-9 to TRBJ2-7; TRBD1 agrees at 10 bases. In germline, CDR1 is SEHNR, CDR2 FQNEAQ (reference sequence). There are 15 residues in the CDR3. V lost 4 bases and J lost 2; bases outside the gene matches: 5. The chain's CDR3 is CASSSGQGNTYEQYV. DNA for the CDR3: TGTGCCAGCAGCTCGGGACAGGGGAATACCTACGAGCAGTACGTC.

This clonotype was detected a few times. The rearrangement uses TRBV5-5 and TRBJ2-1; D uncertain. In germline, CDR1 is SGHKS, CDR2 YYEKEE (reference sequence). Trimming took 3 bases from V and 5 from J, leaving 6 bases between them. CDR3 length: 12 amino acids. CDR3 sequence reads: CASSSWDNEQFF. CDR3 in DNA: TGTGCCAGCAGCTCCTGGGACAATGAGCAGTTCTTC.

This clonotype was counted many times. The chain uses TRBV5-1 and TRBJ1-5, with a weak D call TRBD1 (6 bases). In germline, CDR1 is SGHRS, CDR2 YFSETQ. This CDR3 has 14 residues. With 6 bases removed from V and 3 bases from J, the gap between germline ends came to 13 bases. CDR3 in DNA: TGCGCCAGCAAGGCGACAGGAAACAATCAGCCCCAGCATTTT. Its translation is CASKATGNNQPQHF.

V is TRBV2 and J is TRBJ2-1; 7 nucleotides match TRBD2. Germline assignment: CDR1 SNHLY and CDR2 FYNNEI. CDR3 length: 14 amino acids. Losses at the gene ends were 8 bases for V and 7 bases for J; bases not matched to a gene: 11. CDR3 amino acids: CASQLLLALNEQFF. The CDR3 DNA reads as TGTGCCAGCCAACTCCTACTAGCGCTTAATGAGCAGTTCTTC.

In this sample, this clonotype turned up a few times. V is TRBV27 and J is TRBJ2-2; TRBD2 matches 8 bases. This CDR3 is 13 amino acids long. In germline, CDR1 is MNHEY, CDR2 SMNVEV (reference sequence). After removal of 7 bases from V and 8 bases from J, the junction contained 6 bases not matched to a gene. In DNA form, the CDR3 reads TGTGCCAGCAATCGGGGGGGAAGGGGGGAGCTGTTTTTT. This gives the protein CASNRGGRGELFF.

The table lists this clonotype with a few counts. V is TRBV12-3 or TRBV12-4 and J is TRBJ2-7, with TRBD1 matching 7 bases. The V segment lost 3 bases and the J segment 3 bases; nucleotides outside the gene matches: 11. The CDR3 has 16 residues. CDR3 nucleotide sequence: TGTGCCAGCAGTTTTTTGAGGGGGCAGGGTTTCTACGAGCAGTACTTC. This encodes CASSFLRGQGFYEQYF.

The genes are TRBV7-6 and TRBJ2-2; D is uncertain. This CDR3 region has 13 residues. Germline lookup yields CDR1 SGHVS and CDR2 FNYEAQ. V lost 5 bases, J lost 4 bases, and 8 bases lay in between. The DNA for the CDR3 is TGTGCCAGCAGCCCCAAGGCCACCGGGGAGCTGTTTTTT. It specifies CASSPKATGELFF.

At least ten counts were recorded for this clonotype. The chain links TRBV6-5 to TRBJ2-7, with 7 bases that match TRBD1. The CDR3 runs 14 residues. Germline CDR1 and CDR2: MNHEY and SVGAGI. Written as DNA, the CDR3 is TGTGCCAGCAGTTCAAACCGTTTCCGAGACAGGGCGAAGGTC. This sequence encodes CASSSNRFRDRAKV.

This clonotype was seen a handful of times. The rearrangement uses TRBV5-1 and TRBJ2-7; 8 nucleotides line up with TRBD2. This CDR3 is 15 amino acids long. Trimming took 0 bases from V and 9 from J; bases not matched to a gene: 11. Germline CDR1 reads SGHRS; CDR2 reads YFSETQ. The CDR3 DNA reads TGCGCCAGCAGCTTGGATGGCGGGAGGCACAATGGGCAGTACTTC. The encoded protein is CASSLDGGRHNGQYF.

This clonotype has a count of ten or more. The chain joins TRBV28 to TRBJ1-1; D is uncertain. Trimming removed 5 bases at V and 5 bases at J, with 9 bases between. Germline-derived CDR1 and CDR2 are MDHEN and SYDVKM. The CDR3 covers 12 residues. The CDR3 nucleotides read TGTGCCAGCAGTAGGGCTATGACTGAAGCTTTCTTT. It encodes CASSRAMTEAFF.

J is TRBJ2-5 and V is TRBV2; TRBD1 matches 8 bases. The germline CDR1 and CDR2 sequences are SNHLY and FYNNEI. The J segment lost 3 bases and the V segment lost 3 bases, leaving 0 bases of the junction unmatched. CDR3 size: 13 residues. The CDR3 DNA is TGTGCCAGCAGTGAGACAGGGGAAGAGACCCAGTACTTC. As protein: CASSETGEETQYF.

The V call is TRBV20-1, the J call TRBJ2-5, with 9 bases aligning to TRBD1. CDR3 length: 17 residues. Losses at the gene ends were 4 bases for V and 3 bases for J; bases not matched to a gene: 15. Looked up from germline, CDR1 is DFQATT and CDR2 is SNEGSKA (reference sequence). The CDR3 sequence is CSAKPGQGFEYKETQYF. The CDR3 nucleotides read TGCAGTGCTAAGCCGGGACAGGGATTCGAATACAAAGAGACCCAGTACTTC.

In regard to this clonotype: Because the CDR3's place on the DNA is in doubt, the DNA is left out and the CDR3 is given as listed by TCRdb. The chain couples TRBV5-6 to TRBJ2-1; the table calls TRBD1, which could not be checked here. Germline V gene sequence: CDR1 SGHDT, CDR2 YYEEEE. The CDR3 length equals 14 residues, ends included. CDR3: CASSFRGRHNEQFF.

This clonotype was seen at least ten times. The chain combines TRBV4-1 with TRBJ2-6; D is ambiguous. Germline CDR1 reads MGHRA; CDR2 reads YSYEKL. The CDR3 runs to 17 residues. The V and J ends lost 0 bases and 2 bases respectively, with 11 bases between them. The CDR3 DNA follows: TGCGCCAGCAGCCAAGACATACGCGGAACTGGGGCCAACGTCCTGACTTTC. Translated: CASSQDIRGTGANVLTF.

CDR3 residues: CASSPLITGSTDTQYF. The CDR3, as DNA: TGTGCCAGCTCACCACTAATAACGGGGAGCACAGATACGCAGTATTTT. The rearrangement uses TRBV18 and TRBJ2-3, with a possible D match to TRBD2 (5 bases). The germline V gene encodes CDR1 KGHSH and CDR2 LQKENI. Deletions cut 1 base from V and 0 bases from J, with 11 bases between. The CDR3 consists of 16 residues.

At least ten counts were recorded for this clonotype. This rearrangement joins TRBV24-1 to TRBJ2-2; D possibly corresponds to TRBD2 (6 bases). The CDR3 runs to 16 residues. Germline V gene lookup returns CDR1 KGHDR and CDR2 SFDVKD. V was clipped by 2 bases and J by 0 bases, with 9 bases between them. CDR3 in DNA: TGTGCCACCAGTGATTACGGGACTGCGAACACCGGGGAGCTGTTTTTT. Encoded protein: CATSDYGTANTGELFF.

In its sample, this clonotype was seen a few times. The CDR3 sequence: CASSFRGDTQYF. CDR3 DNA: TGTGCCAGCAGCTTCCGGGGAGATACGCAGTATTTT. The V call is TRBV7-2, the J call TRBJ2-3; D may be TRBD2 (5 bases). The germline V and J ends were trimmed by 3 bases and 5 bases, with 6 bases remaining between them. CDR1 and CDR2 (germline): SGHTA, FQGNSA. This CDR3 is 12 amino acids long.

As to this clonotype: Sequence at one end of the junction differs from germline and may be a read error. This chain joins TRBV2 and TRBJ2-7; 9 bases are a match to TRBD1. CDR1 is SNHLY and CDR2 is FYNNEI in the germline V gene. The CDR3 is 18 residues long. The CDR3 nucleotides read TGTACCAGCAGTTTACCCCCACAGGGGGCTCCTTACTCCTACGAGCAGTACTTC. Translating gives CTSSLPPQGAPYSYEQYF.

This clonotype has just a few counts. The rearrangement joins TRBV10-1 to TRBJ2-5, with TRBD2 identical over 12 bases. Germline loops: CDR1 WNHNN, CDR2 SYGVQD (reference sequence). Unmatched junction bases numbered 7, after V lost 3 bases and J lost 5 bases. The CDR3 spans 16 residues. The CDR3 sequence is CASSDRGLAGSETQYF. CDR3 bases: TGCGCCAGCAGTGACCGTGGACTAGCGGGGTCGGAGACCCAGTACTTC.

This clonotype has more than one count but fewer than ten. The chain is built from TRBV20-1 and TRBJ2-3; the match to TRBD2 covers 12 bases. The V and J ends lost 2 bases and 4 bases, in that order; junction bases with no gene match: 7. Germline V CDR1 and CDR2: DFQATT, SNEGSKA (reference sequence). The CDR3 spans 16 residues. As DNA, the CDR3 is TGCAGTGCTAGAAAACGGACTAGCGGGAAGTCAGATACGCAGTATTTT. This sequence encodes CSARKRTSGKSDTQYF.

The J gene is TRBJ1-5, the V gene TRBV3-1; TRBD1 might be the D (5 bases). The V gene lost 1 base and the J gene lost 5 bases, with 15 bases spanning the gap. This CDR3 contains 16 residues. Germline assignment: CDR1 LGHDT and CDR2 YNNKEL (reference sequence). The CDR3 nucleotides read TGTGCCAGCAGCCAAGCCTCCCGGGGCTCGTATCAGCCCCAGCATTTT. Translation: CASSQASRGSYQPQHF.

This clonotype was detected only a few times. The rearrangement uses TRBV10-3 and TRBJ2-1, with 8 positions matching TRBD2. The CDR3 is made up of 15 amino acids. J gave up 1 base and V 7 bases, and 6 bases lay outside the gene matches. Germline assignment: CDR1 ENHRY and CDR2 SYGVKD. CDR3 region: CAIKSGGGSYNEQFF. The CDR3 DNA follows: TGTGCCATCAAATCGGGAGGGGGTTCCTACAATGAGCAGTTCTTC.

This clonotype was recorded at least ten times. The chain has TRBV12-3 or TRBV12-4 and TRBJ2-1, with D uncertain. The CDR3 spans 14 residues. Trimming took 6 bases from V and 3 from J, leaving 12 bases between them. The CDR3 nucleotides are TGTGCCAGCAGCCACCGCGACATCTACAATGAGCAGTTCTTC. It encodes CASSHRDIYNEQFF.

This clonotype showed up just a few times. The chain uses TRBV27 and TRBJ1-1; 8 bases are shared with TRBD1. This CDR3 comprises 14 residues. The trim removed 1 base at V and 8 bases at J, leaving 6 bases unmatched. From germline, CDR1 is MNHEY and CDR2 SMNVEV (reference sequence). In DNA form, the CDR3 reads TGTGCCAGCAGTTTATTCGGACAGGGCGCCGAAGCTTTCTTT. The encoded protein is CASSLFGQGAEAFF.

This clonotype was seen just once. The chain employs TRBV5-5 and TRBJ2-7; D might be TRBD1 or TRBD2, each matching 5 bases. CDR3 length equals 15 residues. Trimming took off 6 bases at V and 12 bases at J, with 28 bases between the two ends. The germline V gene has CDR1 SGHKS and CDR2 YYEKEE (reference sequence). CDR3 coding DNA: TGTGCCAGCAACCAAGGGGAGTCGGACCCCCGCCCCCGGTACTTC. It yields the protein CASNQGESDPRPRYF.